This TCR beta chain appears in the sequencing data of a study of blood T cell repertoires in COVID-19 (dated by TCRdb to the early 2020s). About the study as a whole: Samples covering the acute and convalescent phases of COVID-19 were provided by collaborators in the United States, Italy and Spain. The samples were drawn from the first 160 participants of the ongoing ImmuneRACE study and from over a thousand subjects provided by 6 global collaborators. Sample metadata almost always included a de-identified subject ID, COVID-19 status, age in years and sex. The prospective study material was composed of cDNA or gDNA derived from T cells, B-cell-depleted T cells, or PBMCs. Where available, HLA class I and class II types were obtained from metadata supplied by the sample provider rather than from assay-based typing. The repertoires were released in a freely available public database intended as a resource for research on the immune response to SARS-CoV-2. Deeply sampled blood TCRbeta repertoires from subjects exposed to, actively infected with, or recovered from COVID-19 were included in the dataset. Study-wide findings and limitations: Clinical and demographic metadata were provided uncurated, with the amount varying by source and participant.

TCRbeta CDR3 regions were amplified from genomic DNA by means of the immunoSEQ Assay, a bias-controlled multiplex PCR. In the authors' own workflow: Within the assay, amplification of reference gene primers was used to estimate how many nucleated cells each sample contained. To quantify the absolute abundance of each unique TCRbeta CDR3 rearrangement, sequence reads were collapsed and filtered. For each sample, productive Simpson clonality was calculated as the square root of Simpson's diversity index over productive rearrangements. TCRdb took over this immuneACCESS table, retaining in-frame rearrangements with V and J assigned. Such tables are incomplete; in checked studies, under half of the missing clones stem from an unresolved V gene, and the remainder is unexplained. V, J and clone size are taken as reported in that table, and D and trimming were inferred from the DNA itself. The sample table holds under 100,000 clones, of which approximately 84% were seen once. The biggest ten clones account for roughly 25% of the sample.

The CDR3 measures 15 amino acids from cysteine to phenylalanine. Only the CDR3 part of the read is kept: 45 bases, read in frame from the first base. Sequences SNHLY (CDR1) and FYNNEI (CDR2) are obtained from the germline V gene. The V end gives up 6 bases and the J end 4 bases, leaving 9 bases in the junction not matched to a gene. In regard to this clone: Its recognized antigen is unknown. The record has no base qualities; no much larger clone is one base away.

Whole blood was collected in K2EDTA tubes by collaborating institutions according to the institutions' own protocols. Collaborator samples were shipped for TCRbeta analysis as frozen whole blood, isolated PBMCs, or DNA extracted from either sample type. This TCR derives from a man at least 80 years old with active or convalescent COVID-19. The specimen sequenced was peripheral blood. The chain uses TRBV2 and TRBJ1-5; TRBD1 matches 7 bases in the middle. The CDR3 region has the sequence CASSQDRWKNQPQHF. The nucleotides are TGTGCCAGCAGCCAGGACAGGTGGAAGAATCAGCCCCAGCATTTT.